Listed below are T cell receptor beta chains from one sample, sequenced in a study of blood T cell repertoires in COVID-19. The protocol was immunoSEQ multiplex PCR, while the TCRdb copy is restricted to in-frame clones and leaves out a portion. The data show tens of thousands of clones, 75% to 90% seen once. The specimen sequenced was peripheral blood. The receptor source for this set is a man aged 45-65 years with active COVID-19. Both conserved end residues are part of each CDR3. Each record gives: clone size, V gene, D gene, J gene, CDR3 DNA, CDR3 protein. The D gene is left open where the match is weak. Some rows have no size entry. The others give once, few or many, or a class for an expanded clone.

clone_size: .
v_call: TRBV19
d_call: TRBD1
j_call: TRBJ1-1
cdr3_nt: TGTGCCAGTAGTGTAACAGGGGGCGAGACCGAAGCTTTCTTT
cdr3_aa: CASSVTGGETEAFF

clone_size: .
v_call: TRBV27
d_call: .
j_call: TRBJ2-3
cdr3_nt: TGTGCCAGCACTAGCCAGGGGTTTAGCACAGATACGCAGTATTTT
cdr3_aa: CASTSQGFSTDTQYF

clone_size: .
v_call: TRBV5-6
d_call: TRBD2
j_call: TRBJ2-3
cdr3_nt: TGTGCCAGCAGTCCGGGAGGGCCGGTAGATACGCAGTATTTT
cdr3_aa: CASSPGGPVDTQYF

clone_size: .
v_call: TRBV6-5
d_call: .
j_call: TRBJ1-5
cdr3_nt: TGTGCCAGCAGCCTTTACAGTGGGGGCCAGCCCCAGCATTTT
cdr3_aa: CASSLYSGGQPQHF

clone_size: .
v_call: TRBV2
d_call: .
j_call: TRBJ1-3
cdr3_nt: TGTGCCAGCAGCTTTGGAAACACCATATATTTT
cdr3_aa: CASSFGNTIYF

clone_size: .
v_call: TRBV30
d_call: .
j_call: TRBJ2-1
cdr3_nt: TGTGCCTGGAGCGAATCGACACCGGGAAACCAGTTCTTC
cdr3_aa: CAWSESTPGNQFF

clone_size: .
v_call: TRBV30
d_call: TRBD2
j_call: TRBJ2-5
cdr3_nt: TGTGCCTGGAGAAAAGCGGGAGGGCGGGAGACCCAGTACTTC
cdr3_aa: CAWRKAGGRETQYF

clone_size: .
v_call: TRBV4-1
d_call: TRBD1
j_call: TRBJ2-1
cdr3_nt: TGCGCCAGCACCGCCGCGCGGACAGGGGCGGGCAATGAGCAGTTCTTC
cdr3_aa: CASTAARTGAGNEQFF

clone_size: .
v_call: TRBV6-2/TRBV6-3
d_call: .
j_call: TRBJ2-3
cdr3_nt: TGTGCCAGCAGTTACTCGGTCCGGGCAGATACGCAGTATTTT
cdr3_aa: CASSYSVRADTQYF

clone_size: .
v_call: TRBV24-1
d_call: .
j_call: TRBJ2-2
cdr3_nt: TGTGCCACCAGTCGGGCAGGGGTGAACACCGGGGAGCTGTTTTTT
cdr3_aa: CATSRAGVNTGELFF

clone_size: .
v_call: TRBV24-1
d_call: .
j_call: TRBJ2-2
cdr3_nt: TGTGCCACCAGCTCTCAGGGGACCGGGGAGCTGTTTTTT
cdr3_aa: CATSSQGTGELFF

clone_size: few
v_call: TRBV5-4
d_call: TRBD1
j_call: TRBJ2-7
cdr3_nt: TGTGCCAGCAGCTTGCCCGGACAGGGGATGAACGAGCAGTACTTC
cdr3_aa: CASSLPGQGMNEQYF

clone_size: .
v_call: TRBV6-5
d_call: TRBD1
j_call: TRBJ2-2
cdr3_nt: TGTGCCAGCCGGGACAGGGGTCCCGGGGAGCTGTTTTTT
cdr3_aa: CASRDRGPGELFF

clone_size: .
v_call: TRBV2
d_call: .
j_call: TRBJ1-4
cdr3_nt: TGTGCCAGCAGGGTATACGCAGGGGCAACTAATGAAAAACTGTTTTTT
cdr3_aa: CASRVYAGATNEKLFF

clone_size: .
v_call: TRBV5-4
d_call: TRBD1
j_call: TRBJ1-6
cdr3_nt: TGTGCCAGCCAGGAGCAGGGGGTATCACCCCTCCACTTT
cdr3_aa: CASQEQGVSPLHF

clone_size: .
v_call: TRBV5-4
d_call: TRBD1
j_call: TRBJ2-7
cdr3_nt: TGTGCCAGCAGTGTCCGACAGGGCCAAGGGGAGCAGTACTTC
cdr3_aa: CASSVRQGQGEQYF

clone_size: few
v_call: TRBV29-1
d_call: .
j_call: TRBJ1-2
cdr3_nt: TGCAGCGCCCTACTGTCCCATGGCTACACCTTC
cdr3_aa: CSALLSHGYTF

clone_size: .
v_call: TRBV28
d_call: .
j_call: TRBJ1-1
cdr3_nt: TGTGCCAGCAGTTCAATCCTCGAATCAGTGAACACTGAAGCTTTCTTT
cdr3_aa: CASSSILESVNTEAFF

clone_size: .
v_call: TRBV3-1/TRBV3-2
d_call: TRBD2
j_call: TRBJ2-1
cdr3_nt: TGTGCCAGCAGCCAAGATGGGACTAGCGGGAGAGGGCAGTTCTTC
cdr3_aa: CASSQDGTSGRGQFF

clone_size: .
v_call: TRBV19
d_call: TRBD1
j_call: TRBJ1-1
cdr3_nt: TGTGCCAGCAAACCCCAGGGGGCGGTGAACACTGAAGCTTTCTTT
cdr3_aa: CASKPQGAVNTEAFF

clone_size: .
v_call: TRBV27
d_call: .
j_call: TRBJ2-7
cdr3_nt: TGTGCCAGCAGTTTGGGCGCAGCCTACGAGCAGTACTTC
cdr3_aa: CASSLGAAYEQYF

clone_size: .
v_call: TRBV6-5
d_call: TRBD1
j_call: TRBJ1-2
cdr3_nt: TGTGCCAGCAGTCCTCACGAAGACAGGGACTATGGCTACACCTTC
cdr3_aa: CASSPHEDRDYGYTF

clone_size: .
v_call: TRBV6-2/TRBV6-3
d_call: TRBD2
j_call: TRBJ2-1
cdr3_nt: TGTGCCAGCAGTAGCGGGAGGGCCGTCAATGAGCAGTTCTTC
cdr3_aa: CASSSGRAVNEQFF

clone_size: .
v_call: TRBV5-6
d_call: TRBD2
j_call: TRBJ2-7
cdr3_nt: TGTGCCAGCAGCTTGGCCGACGGACTAGCAAGCGAGCAGTACTTC
cdr3_aa: CASSLADGLASEQYF

clone_size: .
v_call: TRBV27
d_call: TRBD2
j_call: TRBJ2-3
cdr3_nt: TGTGCCAGCAGTTTTGGGTTGAGGGAGGGCCGGTTAGATACGCAGTATTTT
cdr3_aa: CASSFGLREGRLDTQYF

clone_size: .
v_call: TRBV28
d_call: TRBD1
j_call: TRBJ2-5
cdr3_nt: TGTGCCAGCAGTTCAGTGTATGGGACAGGGGTTCCCCAAGAGACCCAGTACTTC
cdr3_aa: CASSSVYGTGVPQETQYF

clone_size: .
v_call: TRBV7-3
d_call: .
j_call: TRBJ2-3
cdr3_nt: TGTGCCAGCAGCTTACAAGGCGGGATAAGAGATACGCAGTATTTT
cdr3_aa: CASSLQGGIRDTQYF

clone_size: .
v_call: TRBV5-1
d_call: .
j_call: TRBJ1-5
cdr3_nt: TGCGCCAGCAGCCCGGGATATGGCAATCAGCCCCAGCATTTT
cdr3_aa: CASSPGYGNQPQHF